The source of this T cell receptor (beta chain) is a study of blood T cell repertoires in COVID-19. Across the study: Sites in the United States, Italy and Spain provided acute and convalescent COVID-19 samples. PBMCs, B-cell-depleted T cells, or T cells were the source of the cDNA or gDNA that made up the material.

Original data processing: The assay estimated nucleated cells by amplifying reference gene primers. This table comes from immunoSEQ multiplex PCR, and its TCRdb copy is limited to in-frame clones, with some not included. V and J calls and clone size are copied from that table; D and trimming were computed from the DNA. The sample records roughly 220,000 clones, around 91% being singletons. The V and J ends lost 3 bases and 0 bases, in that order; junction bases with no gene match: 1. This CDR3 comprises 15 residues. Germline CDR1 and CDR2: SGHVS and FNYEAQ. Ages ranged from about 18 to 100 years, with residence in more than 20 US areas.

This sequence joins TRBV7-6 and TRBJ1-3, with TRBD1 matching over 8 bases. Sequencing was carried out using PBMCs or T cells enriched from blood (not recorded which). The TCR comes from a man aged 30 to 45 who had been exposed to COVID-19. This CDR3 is CASSFTGGSGNTIYF. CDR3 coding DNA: TGTGCCAGCAGCTTCACAGGGGGCTCTGGAAACACCATATATTTT. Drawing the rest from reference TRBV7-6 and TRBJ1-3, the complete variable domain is GAGVSQSPRYKVTKRGQDVALRCDPISGHVSLYWYRQALGQGPEFLTYFNYEAQQDKSGLPNDRFSAERPEGSISTLTIQRTEQRDSAMYRCASSFTGGSGNTIYFGEGSWLTVV.